This T cell receptor (beta chain) was recovered during a study of T cells in Graves' hyperthyroidism and ophthalmopathy. Many counts were recorded for this clonotype. TCR beta CDR3 regions were amplified from RNA transcripts. When the TCR CDR3 underwent first-round RT-PCR, the HTBI primer set was used. TCRdb redid the calling of the multiplex PCR reads with MiXCR, one entry per CDR3 protein. The profile covers around 290,000 distinct CDR3 sequences, with about an eighth appearing a single time and 7.9% taken by the ten largest. This CDR3 spans 11 amino acids. Germline CDR1 and CDR2: LGHDT and YNNKEL (reference sequence). The V gene lost 5 bases and the J gene lost 3 bases, with 5 bases spanning the gap.

This sequence originates from a woman in her thirties or forties with Graves' hyperthyroidism. V and J are TRBV3-1 and TRBJ2-7; D unclear. Sequenced input: blood. The CDR3 protein is CASSYRYEQYF. The CDR3 DNA sequence: TGTGCCAGCAGCTATCGCTACGAGCAGTACTTC.